This TCR beta chain was profiled in a study of cytotoxic CD8 clonotypes in ibrutinib-treated CLL. General study results and limits: Clonality (at baseline) was higher than in age-matched healthy donors and tracked circulating CD8+ T-cell counts.

Concerning this clone itself: No antigen is known for it.

Sequencing was designed to attain a depth spanning 1 in 200,000 to 1 in 1 million T cells. The assay was immunoSEQ multiplex PCR, and TCRdb's table has in-frame clones only and misses some. This sample has tens of thousands of clones; approximately 74% occur once, and the top ten carry approximately 13%. Trimming left V 0 bases short and J 0 bases short, with 12 bases between. The CDR3 is 17 amino acids. Germline CDR1 reads MGHRA; CDR2 reads YSYEKL. This chain uses TRBV4-1 with TRBJ1-5; D gene ambiguous. The TCR comes from a human donor with chronic lymphocytic leukemia. The sample consisted of PBMCs, taken after 12 months of ibrutinib treatment. As DNA, the CDR3 is TGCGCCAGCAGCCAAGATGGGTCCGGACTTAGCAATCAGCCCCAGCATTTT. It specifies CASSQDGSGLSNQPQHF.